The clone carrying this T cell receptor beta chain has just a few counts. The data originate from a study of blood T cell repertoires in COVID-19. Study-level information: There were acute and convalescent COVID-19 samples, and they came from the United States, Italy and Spain.

Original methodology: Amplification from reference gene primers served as the basis for estimated nucleated cell counts. TCRdb's table, derived via immunoSEQ multiplex PCR, lists solely in-frame clones and lacks some. That table gives V, J and clone size, and the DNA gave D and trimming. This sample has around 180,000 clones, with about 87% found just once. Trimming at V came to 4 bases and at J to 2 bases, leaving 4 bases not matched to a gene. Germline CDR1 and CDR2: SGHTA and FQGTGA. CDR3 length: 14 amino acids. The specimen sequenced was peripheral blood. This TCR derives from a man in his sixties with acute or convalescent COVID-19. J is TRBJ1-1 and V is TRBV7-3; TRBD1 aligns across 7 bases. The CDR3 region has the DNA TGTGCCAGCAGCTCTCAGGGGGGCAACACTGAAGCTTTCTTT. This translates into CASSSQGGNTEAFF.